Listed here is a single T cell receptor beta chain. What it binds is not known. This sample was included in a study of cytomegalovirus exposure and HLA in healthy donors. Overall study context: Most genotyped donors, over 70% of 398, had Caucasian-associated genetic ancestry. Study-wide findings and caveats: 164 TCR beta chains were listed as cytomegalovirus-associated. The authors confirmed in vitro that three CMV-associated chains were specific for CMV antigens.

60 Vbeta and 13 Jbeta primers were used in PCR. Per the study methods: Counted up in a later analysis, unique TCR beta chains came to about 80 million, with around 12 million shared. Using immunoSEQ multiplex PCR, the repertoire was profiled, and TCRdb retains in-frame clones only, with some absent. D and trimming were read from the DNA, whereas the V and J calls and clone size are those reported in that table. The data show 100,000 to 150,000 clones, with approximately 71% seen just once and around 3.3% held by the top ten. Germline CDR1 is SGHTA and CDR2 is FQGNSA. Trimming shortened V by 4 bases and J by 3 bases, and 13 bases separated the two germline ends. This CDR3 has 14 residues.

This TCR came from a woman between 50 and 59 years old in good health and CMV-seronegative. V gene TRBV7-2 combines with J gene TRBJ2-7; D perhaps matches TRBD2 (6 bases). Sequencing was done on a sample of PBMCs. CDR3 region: CASSSLGRGYEQYF. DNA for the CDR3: TGTGCCAGCAGCTCCCTGGGGCGGGGCTACGAGCAGTACTTC.